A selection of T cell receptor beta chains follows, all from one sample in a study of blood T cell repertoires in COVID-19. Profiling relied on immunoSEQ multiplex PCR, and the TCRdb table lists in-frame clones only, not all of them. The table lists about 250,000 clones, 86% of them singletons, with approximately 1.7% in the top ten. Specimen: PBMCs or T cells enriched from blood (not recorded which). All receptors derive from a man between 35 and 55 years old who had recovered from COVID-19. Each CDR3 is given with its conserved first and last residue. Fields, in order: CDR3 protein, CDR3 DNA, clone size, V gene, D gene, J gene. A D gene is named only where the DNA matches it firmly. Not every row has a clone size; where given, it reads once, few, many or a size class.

CASSVSGTANTEAFF TGTGCCAGCAGTGTCTCCGGGACAGCGAACACTGAAGCTTTCTTT . TRBV2 TRBD1 TRBJ1-1
CAARESQGRFYEQYF TGTGCCGCCAGGGAAAGTCAGGGTCGATTCTACGAGCAGTACTTC . TRBV10-3 . TRBJ2-7
CASSPSRQANTGELFF TGTGCCAGCAGTCCAAGTCGACAGGCGAACACCGGGGAGCTGTTTTTT once TRBV5-4 . TRBJ2-2
CASSSGQWNEKLFF TGCGCCAGCAGCTCGGGACAGTGGAATGAAAAACTGTTTTTT . TRBV5-1 TRBD1 TRBJ1-4
CASSSNTGTGYTF TGTGCCAGCAGCTCTAATACAGGGACTGGCTACACCTTC . TRBV11-2 . TRBJ1-2
CASSFGDSSYNEQFF TGTGCCAGCAGCTTCGGGGACAGCTCCTACAATGAGCAGTTCTTC . TRBV11-3 TRBD1 TRBJ2-1
CASSEALRGQLWVPQETQYF TGTGCCAGCAGTGAAGCTCTGCGGGGACAGCTATGGGTGCCACAAGAGACCCAGTACTTC . TRBV2 . TRBJ2-5
CASSDSDSVGTQYF TGTGCCAGTAGTGACTCCGATAGCGTGGGGACCCAGTACTTC . TRBV19 . TRBJ2-5
CASSWASPTDTQYF TGCGCCAGCAGTTGGGCCAGCCCTACAGATACGCAGTATTTT . TRBV5-1 . TRBJ2-3
CASSPLGGGATDTQYF TGTGCCAGCAGCCCTCTCGGCGGGGGGGCCACAGATACGCAGTATTTT once TRBV9 TRBD2 TRBJ2-3
CASSLARAGGGITDTQYF TGTGCCAGCAGCTTGGCCAGAGCGGGAGGGGGTATCACAGATACGCAGTATTTT . TRBV5-5 TRBD2 TRBJ2-3
CASSFLLSQETQYF TGTGCCAGCAGTTTCCTCCTAAGCCAAGAGACCCAGTACTTC . TRBV27 . TRBJ2-5
CASSYSGLAGHHSTDTQYF TGTGCCAGCAGTTACTCCGGACTAGCGGGGCACCACAGCACAGATACGCAGTATTTT . TRBV6-2/TRBV6-3 TRBD2 TRBJ2-3
CASSLPGQGAIGYTF TGTGCCAGCAGTCTACCGGGACAGGGGGCGATTGGCTACACCTTC . TRBV28 TRBD1 TRBJ1-2
CSVVSLEKLFF TGCAGCGTTGTCTCATTGGAGAAACTGTTTTTT . TRBV29-1 . TRBJ1-4
CASSDNRKRDAGELFF TGTGCCAGTAGTGACAACAGGAAGAGAGACGCCGGGGAGCTGTTTTTT . TRBV19 . TRBJ2-2
CASSEGDRTPQHF TGTGCCAGCAGTGAGGGGGACAGGACTCCCCAGCATTTT . TRBV6-1 TRBD1 TRBJ1-5
CSAQGVGEQYF TGCAGTGCCCAGGGCGTGGGCGAGCAGTACTTC . TRBV20-1 . TRBJ2-7
CASRVGGLGHSNQPQHF TGTGCCAGCAGGGTAGGGGGCTTGGGACATAGCAATCAGCCCCAGCATTTT . TRBV2 TRBD1 TRBJ1-5
CASSQGLDEQYF TGTGCCAGCAGCCAAGGACTAGACGAGCAGTACTTC . TRBV3-1/TRBV3-2 . TRBJ2-7
CASSLARQETQYF TGTGCCAGCAGCTTAGCGAGGCAAGAGACCCAGTACTTC . TRBV7-2 . TRBJ2-5
CASSPPTLWRGAGETQYF TGTGCCAGCAGCCCCCCCACCCTTTGGCGGGGGGCCGGTGAGACCCAGTACTTC . TRBV7-3 TRBD2 TRBJ2-5
CASTRGGGTDTQYF TGTGCCAGCACTAGGGGCGGGGGTACAGATACGCAGTATTTT . TRBV7-3 TRBD2 TRBJ2-3
CASSSVEAGNQPQHF TGTGCCAGCAGTTCTGTCGAGGCCGGCAATCAGCCCCAGCATTTT . TRBV27 . TRBJ1-5
CASITPRGLFYGYTF TGTGCCAGCATCACTCCCAGGGGGCTTTTCTATGGCTACACCTTC . TRBV28 TRBD1 TRBJ1-2
CASSLVSSGNGYTF TGCGCCAGCAGCTTGGTATCATCCGGGAATGGCTACACCTTC . TRBV5-1 . TRBJ1-2
CASTRSTGGTGELFF TGTGCCAGTACCAGGAGTACAGGGGGAACCGGGGAGCTGTTTTTT . TRBV19 TRBD1 TRBJ2-2
CAWSPGEETQYF TGTGCCTGGAGTCCTGGGGAGGAGACCCAGTACTTC . TRBV30 . TRBJ2-5
CAWTRTWAGELFF TGTGCCTGGACGAGGACTTGGGCCGGGGAGCTGTTTTTT . TRBV30 . TRBJ2-2
CASSRDRSTDTQYF TGTGCCAGCAGCCGGGACAGAAGCACAGATACGCAGTATTTT . TRBV6-6 TRBD1 TRBJ2-3
CASSLSQGGTGNTIYF TGCGCCAGCAGCTTATCTCAGGGAGGCACTGGAAACACCATATATTTT . TRBV5-1 . TRBJ1-3
CASSPPWDRVNQPQHF TGTGCCAGCAGTCCACCCTGGGACAGGGTAAATCAGCCCCAGCATTTT once TRBV27 TRBD1 TRBJ1-5
CASSPGGGTAFF TGTGCCAGTAGTCCCGGGGGGGGGACAGCTTTCTTT . TRBV19 . TRBJ1-1
CASSFSGDLNEQFF TGTGCCAGCAGCTTTAGCGGGGATCTAAATGAGCAGTTCTTC . TRBV7-9 TRBD2 TRBJ2-1
CASSTRPGTSGESSYEQYF TGCGCCAGCAGCACCCGCCCCGGGACTAGCGGAGAGAGCTCCTACGAGCAGTACTTC few TRBV4-1 TRBD2 TRBJ2-7
CASSQSGRGGSYEQYF TGCGCCAGCAGCCAGAGCGGGAGGGGGGGTTCCTACGAGCAGTACTTC . TRBV4-1 TRBD2 TRBJ2-7
CASSRTGGEQYF TGTGCCAGCAGTCGTACAGGGGGCGAGCAGTACTTC . TRBV13 TRBD1 TRBJ2-7
CATSSPDRYYGYTF TGTGCCACCAGCTCCCCCGACAGGTACTATGGCTACACCTTC . TRBV15 . TRBJ1-2
CASSRLLGSDHLEDGYTF TGTGCCAGCAGTCGATTATTGGGCAGTGACCATTTGGAGGATGGCTACACCTTC . TRBV7-8 . TRBJ1-2
CASSPGTGGIYEQYF TGTGCCAGCTCACCGGGGACAGGGGGGATCTACGAGCAGTACTTC . TRBV18 TRBD1 TRBJ2-7
CASSRPGTANYGYTF TGTGCCAGCAGTCGGCCCGGGACAGCTAACTATGGCTACACCTTC . TRBV6-2/TRBV6-3 TRBD1 TRBJ1-2